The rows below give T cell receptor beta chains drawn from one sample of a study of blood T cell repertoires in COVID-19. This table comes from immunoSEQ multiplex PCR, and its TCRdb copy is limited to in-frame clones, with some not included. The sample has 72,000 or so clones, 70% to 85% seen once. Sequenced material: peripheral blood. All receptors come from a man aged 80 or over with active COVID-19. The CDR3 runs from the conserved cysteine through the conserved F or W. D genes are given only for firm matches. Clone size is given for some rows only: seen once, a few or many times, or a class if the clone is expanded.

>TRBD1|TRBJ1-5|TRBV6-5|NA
TGTGCCAGCAGCCTACAGGGGCGGCATCAGCCCCAGCATTTT
CASSLQGRHQPQHF
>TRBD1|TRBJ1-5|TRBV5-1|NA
TGCGCCAGCAGCGAAATGACAGGGGGTCAGCCCCAGCATTTT
CASSEMTGGQPQHF
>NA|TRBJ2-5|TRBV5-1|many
TGCGCCAGCAGCCCCGGACATATAGAGACCCAGTACTTC
CASSPGHIETQYF
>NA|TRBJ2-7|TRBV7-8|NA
TGTGCCAGCAGCTCCGGATTAGGGGCAGCCTACGAGCAGTACTTC
CASSSGLGAAYEQYF
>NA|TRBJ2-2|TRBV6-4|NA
TGTGCCAGCAGTGTCCAGGGGTCGGCGAACACCGGGGAGCTGTTTTTT
CASSVQGSANTGELFF
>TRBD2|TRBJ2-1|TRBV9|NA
TGTGCCAGCAGCCCCTTAGCGGGAGAGATTGGTAATGAGCAGTTCTTC
CASSPLAGEIGNEQFF
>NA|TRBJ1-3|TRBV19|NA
TGTGCCAGTAGTTCAGGGTCAGGCACTGGAAACACCATATATTTT
CASSSGSGTGNTIYF
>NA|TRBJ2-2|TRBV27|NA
TGTGCCAGCAGTTTATCAGGGGTTAGCACCGGGGAGCTGTTTTTT
CASSLSGVSTGELFF
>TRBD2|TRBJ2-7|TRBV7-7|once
TGTGCTAGCAGCCCGATAGCGGGAGGGTACGAGCAGTACTTC
CASSPIAGGYEQYF
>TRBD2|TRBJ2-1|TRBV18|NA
TGTGCCAGCTCAAGTAGCGGGACCCTCGCCAATGAGCAGTTCTTC
CASSSSGTLANEQFF
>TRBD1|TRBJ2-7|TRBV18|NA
TGTGCCAGCTCACCAGGGACAGGGTCCGAGCAGTACTTC
CASSPGTGSEQYF
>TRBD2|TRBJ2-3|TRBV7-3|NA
TGTGCCAGCAGCGTGGGACTAGCGGGACCCACAGATACGCAGTATTTT
CASSVGLAGPTDTQYF
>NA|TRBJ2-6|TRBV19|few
TGTGCCAGTAGTATCCTCGGAACTAGTAGGGCCAACGTCCTGACTTTC
CASSILGTSRANVLTF
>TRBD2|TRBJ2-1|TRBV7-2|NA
TGTGCCAGCAGTCCTCCTCTCCCTAGCGGGAATGAGCAGTTCTTC
CASSPPLPSGNEQFF
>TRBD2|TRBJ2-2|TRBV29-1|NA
TGCAGCGCCCCCGGGACTAGCCCCGGGGAGCTGTTTTTT
CSAPGTSPGELFF
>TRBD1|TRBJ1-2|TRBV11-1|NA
TGTGCCAGCAGCCCAGGGACAGGGCTGTATTATGGCTACACCTTC
CASSPGTGLYYGYTF
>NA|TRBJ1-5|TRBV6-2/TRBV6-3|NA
TGTGCCAGCAGTTACACAGTACGGCAGGGCAATCAGCCCCAGCATTTT
CASSYTVRQGNQPQHF
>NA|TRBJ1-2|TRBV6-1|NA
TGTGCCAGCAGTGAATCAGGGATCTATGGCTACACCTTC
CASSESGIYGYTF
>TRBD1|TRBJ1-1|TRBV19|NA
TGTGCCAGTAGTATAGATCCTTCCGGGACAGTGAACACTGAAGCTTTCTTT
CASSIDPSGTVNTEAFF
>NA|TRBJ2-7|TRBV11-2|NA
TGTGCCAGCAGCCCCACAGGGAAAGACAACTACGAGCAGTACTTC
CASSPTGKDNYEQYF
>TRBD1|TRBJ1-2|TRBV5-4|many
TGTGCCAGCAGCCCGGGACAGGGGGTCTATGGCTACACCTTC
CASSPGQGVYGYTF
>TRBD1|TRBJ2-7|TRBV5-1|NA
TGCGCCAGCAGCTTCAGGACAGGGGGCAACGAGCAGTACTTC
CASSFRTGGNEQYF
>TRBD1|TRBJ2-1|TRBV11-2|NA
TGTGCCAGCAGTCTCTTTGGACAGGCCTTCCTCGGCACGTTCTTC
CASSLFGQAFLGTFF
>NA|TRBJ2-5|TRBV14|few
TGTGCCAGCAGCCATGGTCGGGGGCAAGAGACCCAGTACTTC
CASSHGRGQETQYF
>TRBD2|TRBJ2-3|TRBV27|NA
TGTGCCAGCAGTTCATCGGGACTAGCGGGAACAGATACGCAGTATTTT
CASSSSGLAGTDTQYF
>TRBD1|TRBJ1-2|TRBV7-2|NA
TGTGCCAGCAGCCCCCAGAGGACAGGGATGGGCGGCTACACCTTC
CASSPQRTGMGGYTF
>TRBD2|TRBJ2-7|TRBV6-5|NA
TGTGCCAGCAGTTACGCGGGAGGGCCAGTTTCCTACGAGCAGTACTTC
CASSYAGGPVSYEQYF
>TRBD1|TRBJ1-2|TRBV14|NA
TGTGCCAGCAGCCAAGATCTCAGGGGGGTCTATGGCTACACCTTC
CASSQDLRGVYGYTF
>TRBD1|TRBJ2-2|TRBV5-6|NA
TGTGCCAGCAGCTTCCTCCGGGACAGGAGGAACACCGGGGAGCTGTTTTTT
CASSFLRDRRNTGELFF
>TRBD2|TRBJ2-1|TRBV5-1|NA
TGCGCCAGCAGCAGCGGGGGGGCTTACAATGAGCAGTTCTTC
CASSSGGAYNEQFF
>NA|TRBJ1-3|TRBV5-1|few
TGCGCCAGCAGCTTGGGACTAGTGAATGGAAACACCATATATTTT
CASSLGLVNGNTIYF
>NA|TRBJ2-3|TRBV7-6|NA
TGTGCCAGCAGCCCCCCCTCCCGCTACACAGATACGCAGTATTTT
CASSPPSRYTDTQYF
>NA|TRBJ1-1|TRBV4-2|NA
TGTGCCACCAAGACAGACCTGAACACTGAAGCTTTCTTT
CATKTDLNTEAFF
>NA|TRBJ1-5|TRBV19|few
TGTGCCACTTCGGTCCCCCCAGGTCGTGGGCTTGGGTACAATCAGCCCCAGCATTTT
CATSVPPGRGLGYNQPQHF
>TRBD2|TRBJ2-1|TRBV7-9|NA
TGTGCCAGCAGCTTACTAGCGGGGGCCCCCTACAATGAGCAGTTCTTC
CASSLLAGAPYNEQFF
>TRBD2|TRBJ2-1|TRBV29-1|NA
TGCAGCGTTGACGCGGGGGGGCCCTACAATGAGCAGTTCTTC
CSVDAGGPYNEQFF
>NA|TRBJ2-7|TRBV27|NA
TGTGCCAGCAGTTTAACTACAGGGAGTCCCTACGAGCAGTACTTC
CASSLTTGSPYEQYF
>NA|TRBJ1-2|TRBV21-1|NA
TGTGCCAGCAGCAAAGGGCAGGGTAGGCCCTATGGCTACACCTTC
CASSKGQGRPYGYTF
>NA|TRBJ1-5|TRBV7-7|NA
TGTGCCAGCAGCACGGATCCGGCGGTACTCAGCAATCAGCCCCAGCATTTT
CASSTDPAVLSNQPQHF
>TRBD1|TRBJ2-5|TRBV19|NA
TGTGCCAGTAGTACGACAGGGCAAGAGACCCAGTACTTC
CASSTTGQETQYF
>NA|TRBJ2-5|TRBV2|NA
TGTGCCAGCGGCAGGGAAGAGACCCAGTACTTC
CASGREETQYF
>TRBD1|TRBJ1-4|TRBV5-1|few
TGCGCCAGCAGCTTACAGGACAGGGAAAAACTGTTTTTT
CASSLQDREKLFF
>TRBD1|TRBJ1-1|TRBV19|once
TGTGCCAGTAGTACCGGGACAGGGAAAGCTGAAGCTTTCTTT
CASSTGTGKAEAFF
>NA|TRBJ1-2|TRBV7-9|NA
TGTGCCAGCAGCTTTGTGGGGTCCGCCCGCGGGAGTTCAGTTGGCTACACCTTC
CASSFVGSARGSSVGYTF
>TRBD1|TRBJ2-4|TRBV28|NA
TGTGCCAGCAGTCCGCGACAGGGGAACATTCAGTACTTC
CASSPRQGNIQYF
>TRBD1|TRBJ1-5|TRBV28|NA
TGTGCCAGCAGTTCGAGGGACAGGGGATATCAGCCCCAGCATTTT
CASSSRDRGYQPQHF
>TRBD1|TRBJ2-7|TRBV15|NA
TGTGCCACCAGCTTTCCGGACAGGGGGCTCACGAGCGAGCAGTACTTC
CATSFPDRGLTSEQYF
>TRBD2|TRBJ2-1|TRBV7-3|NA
TGTGCCAGCACCCCGACGGGACTAGCTAGCAATGAGCAGTTCTTC
CASTPTGLASNEQFF
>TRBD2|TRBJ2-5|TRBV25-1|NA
TGTGCCAGCACCCCTAGCGGGGGGTACCAAGAGACCCAGTACTTC
CASTPSGGYQETQYF
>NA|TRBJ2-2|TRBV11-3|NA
TGTGCCAGCAGCTTACTCGGGACACCGAACACCGGGGAGCTGTTTTTT
CASSLLGTPNTGELFF